The rows below give T cell receptor beta chains drawn from one sample of a study of cytomegalovirus exposure and HLA in healthy donors. Assay used: immunoSEQ multiplex PCR; TCRdb lists only in-frame clones, some missing. The sample includes 200,000 or so clones, 70% to 85% of them seen just once. Sample: PBMCs. Every receptor here comes from a woman aged 30 to 39 in good health and CMV-seropositive. Each CDR3 is given with its conserved first and last residue. The D gene is left open where the match is weak. Size tells how often a clone was seen (once, few, many) or the class of an expanded clone, and some rows leave it out.

D | J | V | size | CDR3 | DNA
TRBD2 | TRBJ2-5 | TRBV2 | - | CASSGSGSGGETQYF | TGTGCCAGCAGTGGTAGCGGGAGCGGAGGAGAGACCCAGTACTTC
TRBD1 | TRBJ1-1 | TRBV6-1 | - | CASSVRDSRAFF | TGTGCCAGCAGTGTGCGGGACAGTCGGGCTTTCTTT
- | TRBJ1-3 | TRBV2 | few | CASSLQGTGNTIYF | TGTGCCAGCAGTTTACAGGGTACTGGAAACACCATATATTTT
- | TRBJ2-3 | TRBV27 | - | CASRLTDPLDTQYF | TGTGCCAGCAGATTGACTGACCCGCTTGATACGCAGTATTTT
TRBD2 | TRBJ2-7 | TRBV27 | once | CASSPPVGSGSVIAYEQYF | TGTGCCAGCAGTCCCCCCGTGGGTAGCGGGAGTGTGATCGCGTACGAGCAGTACTTC
TRBD1 | TRBJ2-1 | TRBV6-5 | - | CASSPRTGPKEQFF | TGTGCCAGCAGTCCACGGACAGGGCCTAAGGAGCAGTTCTTC
- | TRBJ1-1 | TRBV5-1 | - | CASSLQGQNTEAFF | TGCGCCAGCAGCCTACAGGGTCAGAACACTGAAGCTTTCTTT
- | TRBJ2-5 | TRBV28 | - | CASSLVYLAGGDGETQYF | TGTGCCAGCAGTTTAGTATACCTCGCCGGGGGAGACGGTGAGACCCAGTACTTC
TRBD2 | TRBJ2-5 | TRBV5-1 | - | CASSLGGLAGETQYF | TGCGCCAGCAGCTTGGGGGGACTAGCGGGAGAGACCCAGTACTTC
TRBD2 | TRBJ2-5 | TRBV6-1 | - | CASSGGLADWYQETQYF | TGTGCCAGCAGTGGGGGACTAGCGGATTGGTACCAAGAGACCCAGTACTTC
- | TRBJ1-1 | TRBV2 | - | CASRDIMNTEAFF | TGTGCCAGCAGGGACATAATGAACACTGAAGCTTTCTTT
- | TRBJ2-1 | TRBV5-1 | - | CASSLGPNNEQFF | TGCGCCAGCAGCTTGGGTCCCAACAATGAGCAGTTCTTC
- | TRBJ1-1 | TRBV10-3 | - | CAISEATGGTEAFF | TGTGCCATCAGTGAGGCGACCGGGGGGACTGAAGCTTTCTTT
TRBD1 | TRBJ1-1 | TRBV7-9 | once | CASSLGDRGVNTEAFF | TGTGCCAGCAGCCTAGGGGACAGGGGTGTGAACACTGAAGCTTTCTTT
TRBD2 | TRBJ2-1 | TRBV28 | - | CASSYSGRGGNEQFF | TGTGCCAGCTCCTATAGCGGGAGAGGAGGGAATGAGCAGTTCTTC
- | TRBJ1-2 | TRBV28 | - | CASSRPRNSGDSYTF | TGTGCCAGCAGTCGCCCCCGAAATTCAGGGGATAGCTACACCTTC
TRBD1 | TRBJ2-2 | TRBV19 | - | CASSIGTAGELFF | TGTGCCAGTAGTATTGGGACAGCCGGGGAGCTGTTTTTT
- | TRBJ2-1 | TRBV6-5 | - | CASSYSGQRNEQFF | TGTGCCAGCAGTTACTCGGGGCAGAGAAATGAGCAGTTCTTC
- | TRBJ2-7 | TRBV7-8 | - | CASSTLENEQYF | TGTGCCAGCAGCACGTTGGAGAACGAGCAGTACTTC
- | TRBJ1-5 | TRBV2 | - | CASSGNSDQPQHF | TGTGCCAGCAGTGGTAATTCGGATCAGCCCCAGCATTTT
TRBD1 | TRBJ2-5 | TRBV5-4 | - | CASSSSRDSQETQYF | TGTGCCAGCAGCTCCTCTAGGGACAGCCAAGAGACCCAGTACTTC
TRBD2 | TRBJ2-1 | TRBV25-1 | - | CASSDRLAGGGNEQFF | TGTGCCAGCAGTGACCGGTTAGCGGGAGGGGGCAATGAGCAGTTCTTC
TRBD1 | TRBJ1-1 | TRBV6-1 | - | CASSEQTGGNTEAFF | TGTGCCAGCAGTGAACAGACAGGGGGGAACACTGAAGCTTTCTTT
- | TRBJ1-3 | TRBV7-6 | - | CASSLPERDTGNTIYF | TGTGCCAGCAGCTTACCCGAACGGGATACTGGAAACACCATATATTTT
- | TRBJ1-4 | TRBV6-5 | - | CASSYLSSGGEKLFF | TGTGCCAGCAGTTACCTGTCGAGCGGGGGCGAAAAACTGTTTTTT
- | TRBJ2-1 | TRBV28 | few | CASSLAGSANEQFF | TGTGCCAGCAGTTTAGCGGGCAGCGCCAATGAGCAGTTCTTC
TRBD2 | TRBJ2-3 | TRBV18 | - | CASSKPTSGRADTQYF | TGTGCCAGCTCAAAGCCGACTAGCGGGAGGGCAGATACGCAGTATTTT
- | TRBJ1-1 | TRBV19 | - | CASSIVTGDTEAFF | TGTGCCAGTAGTATCGTTACGGGGGACACTGAAGCTTTCTTT
- | TRBJ1-4 | TRBV2 | - | CASSPGTAPASNEKLFF | TGTGCCAGCAGTCCAGGGACTGCACCGGCATCTAATGAAAAACTGTTTTTT
TRBD2 | TRBJ2-1 | TRBV5-6 | - | CASSSGLAGEDNEQFF | TGTGCCAGCAGCTCGGGACTAGCGGGAGAAGACAATGAGCAGTTCTTC
TRBD1 | TRBJ1-5 | TRBV19 | - | CASNPPGQGLQPQHF | TGTGCCAGTAATCCGCCTGGACAGGGTTTGCAGCCCCAGCATTTT
- | TRBJ2-7 | TRBV11-2 | - | CASSWDISSEQYF | TGTGCCAGCAGCTGGGACATTTCTAGCGAGCAGTACTTC
TRBD2 | TRBJ2-1 | TRBV4-1 | - | CASSLGGSGRYNEQFF | TGCGCCAGCAGCCTAGGAGGTAGCGGGAGGTACAATGAGCAGTTCTTC
- | TRBJ2-1 | TRBV5-8 | - | CASRMENTEQFF | TGTGCCAGCAGGATGGAGAACACTGAGCAGTTCTTC
TRBD2 | TRBJ2-1 | TRBV5-6 | - | CASSLWLAGANEQFF | TGTGCCAGCAGCTTGTGGCTAGCGGGAGCCAATGAGCAGTTCTTC
- | TRBJ1-2 | TRBV7-2 | - | CASSLMGAYGYTF | TGTGCCAGCAGCTTAATGGGGGCCTATGGCTACACCTTC
- | TRBJ1-4 | TRBV20-1 | - | CSARASEKLFF | TGCAGTGCTAGGGCCAGTGAAAAACTGTTTTTT
- | TRBJ2-1 | TRBV29-1 | - | CSVEEAGVHEQFF | TGCAGCGTTGAAGAGGCCGGGGTCCATGAGCAGTTCTTC
TRBD1 | TRBJ1-2 | TRBV5-6 | - | CASSLLGQGAGGYTF | TGTGCCAGCAGCTTGCTCGGACAGGGGGCCGGTGGCTACACCTTC
- | TRBJ1-2 | TRBV6-5 | - | CASSYAGRHGYTF | TGTGCCAGCAGTTACGCGGGGAGGCATGGCTACACCTTC
TRBD1 | TRBJ2-1 | TRBV5-1 | - | CASSSGQGNEQFF | TGCGCCAGCAGCTCCGGACAGGGGAATGAGCAGTTCTTC
- | TRBJ1-3 | TRBV6-6 | - | CASSPVRSGNTIYF | TGTGCCAGCAGCCCGGTCCGCTCTGGAAACACCATATATTTT
- | TRBJ2-5 | TRBV5-1 | - | CASSHSGQETQYF | TGCGCCAGCAGCCATAGCGGACAAGAGACCCAGTACTTC
- | TRBJ2-7 | TRBV7-2 | - | CASSLEFGFNSYEQYF | TGTGCCAGCAGCTTAGAGTTTGGCTTCAACTCCTACGAGCAGTACTTC